This T cell receptor beta chain was retrieved from a study of blood T cell repertoires in COVID-19. Study summary: Samples came from the United States, Italy and Spain, spanning acute and convalescent COVID-19. Sources were T cells, B-cell-depleted T cells, or PBMCs; the material itself was cDNA or gDNA.

This table comes from immunoSEQ multiplex PCR, and its TCRdb copy is limited to in-frame clones, with some not included. This sample carries some 300,000 clones, 90% of them seen once, and the ten largest clones take around 0.96%. CDR1 is MNHEY, CDR2 SVGEGT, per germline. The length of the CDR3 is 16 residues. V lost 0 bases to trimming and J lost 10 bases, with 21 bases between them. The clonotype originates from a woman aged 40 to 50 with COVID-19, enrolled during active disease. This chain connects TRBV6-2 or TRBV6-3 to TRBJ1-1; D unresolved. Sequences were obtained from peripheral blood. Here the CDR3 DNA reads TGTGCCAGCAGTTACTCCACAGTCGCCTTCGGACTGAGAGCTTTCTTT. This codes for CASSYSTVAFGLRAFF.